The next 21 T cell receptor beta chains were all read from a single sample in a study of blood T cell repertoires in COVID-19. Repertoires were generated with immunoSEQ multiplex PCR, while TCRdb's copy carries only in-frame clones and drops some. The sample contains 200,000 to 300,000 clones, around 88% of which appear only once. Sequenced sample: PBMCs or T cells enriched from blood (not recorded which). The receptors derive from a woman aged 40 to 50 with acute COVID-19.

The chain employs TRBV19 and TRBJ1-5; 9 bases map to TRBD1. The CDR3 runs 14 residues. V was clipped by 4 bases and J by 10 bases; unmatched bases: 8. Germline V gene lookup returns CDR1 LNHDA and CDR2 SQIVND (reference sequence). CDR3 loop: CASSKWTGDEPQHF. In DNA, the CDR3 is TGTGCCAGTAGTAAATGGACAGGGGATGAACCCCAGCATTTT.

This clone was seen only a few times. V and J are TRBV3-1 (or the pseudogene TRBV3-2) and TRBJ2-2; 8 positions agree with TRBD2. The CDR3 is 17 amino acids. The V segment lost 6 bases and the J segment 5 bases; nucleotides outside the gene matches: 14. Germline lookup yields CDR1 LGHDT and CDR2 YNNKEL (reference sequence). DNA of the CDR3: TGTGCCAGCAGACAATCCGGGGGTAGCGGGAATACCGGGGAGCTGTTTTTT. It is translated as CASRQSGGSGNTGELFF.

The chain has TRBV7-2 and TRBJ2-2; maybe TRBD1 (5 bases). From germline, CDR1 is SGHTA and CDR2 FQGNSA. Trimming shortened V by 1 base and J by 3 bases, and 9 bases separated the two germline ends. The CDR3 is 15 amino acids. The CDR3 DNA reads TGTGCCAGCAGCTTAGTAGGGGATGACACCGGGGAGCTGTTTTTT. Its protein product is CASSLVGDDTGELFF.

The chain recombines TRBV11-3 with TRBJ1-1, with D possibly being TRBD1 (6 bases). The CDR3 contains 15 residues. The germline V gene has CDR1 SGHNT and CDR2 YENEEA. The V gene lost 2 bases and the J gene lost 1 base, with 11 bases spanning the gap. The CDR3 reads CASSLHQGRNTEAFF. Here the CDR3 DNA reads TGTGCCAGCAGCTTACATCAGGGGAGGAACACTGAAGCTTTCTTT. Drawing the rest from reference TRBV11-3 and TRBJ1-1, the complete variable domain is EAGVVQSPRYKIIEKKQPVAFWCNPISGHNTLYWYLQNLGQGPELLIRYENEEAVDDSQLPKDRFSAERLKGVDSTLKIQPAELGDSAVYLCASSLHQGRNTEAFFGQGTRLTVV.

In DNA, the CDR3 is TGTGCCAGCAGCTTAGTCCGGGAGTATGTCGGGGAGCTGTTTTTT. As protein: CASSLVREYVGELFF. The V and J genes are TRBV7-2 and TRBJ2-2, with a possible D match to TRBD2 (6 bases). The ends were cut back, 1 base at V and 7 bases at J, with 13 bases in the middle. The CDR3 loop spans 15 amino acids. Germline-derived CDR1 and CDR2 are SGHTA and FQGNSA.

This clone was observed a single time. The rearrangement links TRBV7-2 to TRBJ2-1; D possibly corresponds to TRBD1 (6 bases). The V end was cut by 2 bases, the J end by 0 bases, with 11 bases between. Germline loops: CDR1 SGHTA, CDR2 FQGNSA. The CDR3 spans 16 residues. CDR3 protein: CASSLMQGSSYNEQFF. The CDR3, as DNA: TGTGCCAGCAGCTTAATGCAGGGGAGCTCCTACAATGAGCAGTTCTTC.

This rearrangement joins TRBV28 to TRBJ1-1; D is unclear. Trimming removed 2 bases at V and 3 bases at J, with 7 bases between. This CDR3 has 13 amino acids. Germline CDR1 and CDR2: MDHEN and SYDVKM. The CDR3 DNA sequence: TGTGCCAGCAGTTTACCGCGGGACACTGAAGCTTTCTTT. Translated, it gives CASSLPRDTEAFF.

The J gene is TRBJ1-1, the V gene TRBV18; a possible D gene is TRBD1 (6 bases). This CDR3 has 15 amino acids. The V gene lost 2 bases and the J gene lost 2 bases, with 12 bases spanning the gap. Germline values: CDR1 KGHSH, CDR2 LQKENI. This CDR3 reads CASSPGQGRNTEAFF. The DNA of the CDR3 is TGTGCCAGCTCACCAGGTCAGGGGAGAAACACTGAAGCTTTCTTT.

This clone was seen just once. This chain connects TRBV10-3 to TRBJ2-2; 8 positions match TRBD1. The CDR3 runs 16 residues. Trimming cost V 6 bases and J 2 bases; bases outside gene matches: 8. The germline V gene encodes CDR1 ENHRY and CDR2 SYGVKD. DNA for the CDR3: TGTGCCATCAGCGACCGGGACAGGCTAAACACCGGGGAGCTGTTTTTT. Protein: CAISDRDRLNTGELFF.

The chain recombines TRBV19 with TRBJ1-1, with D possibly matching TRBD1 (6 bases). CDR3 length: 15 amino acids. Germline V lookup: CDR1 LNHDA, CDR2 SQIVND (reference sequence). V dropped 6 bases and J dropped 0 bases, with 14 bases sitting between them. CDR3 sequence: CASRAPGHLNTEAFF. The CDR3 DNA is TGTGCCAGTAGGGCCCCGGGACACTTGAACACTGAAGCTTTCTTT.

CDR3 DNA: TGTGCCAGCAGTGCGACAGGGAACACTGAAGCTTTCTTT. Protein: CASSATGNTEAFF. The genes are TRBV6-4 and TRBJ1-1; tentative D call: TRBD1 (6 bases). V shed 4 bases and J shed 1 base, with 7 bases lying between them. Germline V CDR1 and CDR2: MRHNA, SNTAGT. This CDR3 spans 13 amino acids.

The chain has TRBV24-1 and TRBJ1-2, with 9 nucleotides matching TRBD1. Germline V CDR1 and CDR2: KGHDR, SFDVKD. The CDR3 has 16 residues. J lost 5 bases, V lost 4 bases, and 10 bases had no gene match. CDR3 in amino acids: CATSETYTGGAYGYTF. CDR3 nucleotide sequence: TGTGCCACCAGTGAGACCTACACAGGGGGCGCTTATGGCTACACCTTC.

The rearrangement links TRBV9 to TRBJ2-3; TRBD2 aligns across 14 bases. CDR3 length equals 19 residues. Germline values: CDR1 SGDLS, CDR2 YYNGEE. V dropped 0 bases and J dropped 6; count of bases not matched to a gene: 12. As DNA, the CDR3 is TGTGCCAGCAGCGTAGAGAGAGCCGGGACTAGCGGGAGCCCCGATACGCAGTATTTT. Translation: CASSVERAGTSGSPDTQYF.

The rearrangement uses TRBV7-9 and TRBJ1-6; 9 nucleotides agree with TRBD1. This CDR3 has 15 amino acids. In germline, CDR1 is SEHNR, CDR2 FQNEAQ (reference sequence). J lost 7 bases, V lost 5 bases, and 6 bases had no gene match. CDR3 amino acids: CASSDRQGENSPLHF. The DNA for the CDR3 is TGTGCCAGCAGCGATAGACAGGGGGAAAATTCACCCCTCCACTTT.

The J gene is TRBJ1-1, the V gene TRBV5-6; D call uncertain. Trimming left V 0 bases short and J 1 base short, with 7 bases between. Germline-derived CDR1 and CDR2 are SGHDT and YYEEEE. The CDR3 consists of 14 residues. The CDR3 sequence is CASSLAAGNTEAFF. The CDR3 nucleotides are TGTGCCAGCAGCTTGGCCGCCGGGAACACTGAAGCTTTCTTT.

J is TRBJ1-5 and V is TRBV28, with D perhaps matching TRBD1 (6 bases). Germline CDR1 and CDR2: MDHEN and SYDVKM. The CDR3 is made up of 16 amino acids. V was shortened by 3 bases and J by 4 bases, with 16 bases between the two germline ends. CDR3 in DNA: TGTGCCAGCAGTTTCCGGGCCAGGGGACCAAATCAGCCCCAGCATTTT. The encoded protein is CASSFRARGPNQPQHF.

V usage is TRBV5-4 and J usage is TRBJ2-3; the D gene is possibly TRBD2 (6 bases). Germline-derived CDR1 and CDR2 are SGHNT and YYREEE (reference sequence). V was pared by 7 bases and J by 4 bases, with 22 bases between. This CDR3 contains 16 residues. As DNA, the CDR3 is TGTGCCAGCCGGGACTCGCGAGTAAGGACGGCAGATACGCAGTATTTT. Translation gives CASRDSRVRTADTQYF.

The rearrangement joins TRBV5-5 to TRBJ1-2; TRBD1 matches at 9 bases. This CDR3 has 17 amino acids. V trimming: 4 bases; J trimming: 2 bases; junction bases outside the gene matches: 12. Per the germline V gene, CDR1 is SGHKS and CDR2 is YYEKEE (reference sequence). The CDR3: CASSNVHPGQGNYGYTF. The CDR3, as DNA: TGTGCCAGCAGCAACGTTCACCCGGGACAGGGAAACTATGGCTACACCTTC.

This chain links TRBV7-2 with TRBJ1-5, with D hard to call. Germline CDR1 and CDR2: SGHTA and FQGNSA. The CDR3 length is 18 residues. Trimming stripped 0 bases from V and 0 bases from J, with 15 bases between. The CDR3 reads CASSLARVTPYSNQPQHF. CDR3 nucleotides: TGTGCCAGCAGCTTAGCGCGGGTGACACCGTATAGCAATCAGCCCCAGCATTTT.

The chain couples TRBV12-1 to TRBJ1-5; no DNA check was done on the table's D call, TRBD1. TRBV12-1 corresponds to a pseudogene. This CDR3 spans 15 amino acids. The chain's CDR3 is CASKLGHHINQPQHF. CDR3 bases: TGTGCCAGCAAACTGGGACACCATATTAATCAGCCCCAGCATTTT.

The chain joins TRBV6-5 to TRBJ1-2, with TRBD1 as a possible D gene (5 bases). Between the trimmed V and J ends, which lost 3 bases and 0 bases, there was a span of 11 bases. CDR3 size: 15 residues. CDR1 is MNHEY, CDR2 SVGAGI, per germline. CDR3 sequence (DNA): TGTGCCAGCAGTTATTCCGGGACTGCTAACTATGGCTACACCTTC. Its protein is CASSYSGTANYGYTF.